The 5 T cell receptor beta chains given below trace back to one sample, sequenced in a study of cytomegalovirus exposure and HLA in healthy donors. Researchers ran the PCR with 60 Vbeta and 13 Jbeta primers. Produced via immunoSEQ multiplex PCR; TCRdb's table is partial and in-frame only. The sample lists just over 150,000 clones; 86% were seen once. Sequenced: PBMCs. The receptors stem from a woman aged 18-29 years in good health and CMV-seronegative.

The rearrangement links TRBV25-1 to TRBJ2-7; D perhaps matches TRBD2 (5 bases). This CDR3 region has 13 residues. The germline V gene has CDR1 MGHDK and CDR2 SYGVNS. V lost 11 bases, J lost 5 bases, and 19 bases lay in between. This chain's CDR3 is CAGRQRVRDEQYF. The CDR3 region has the DNA TGTGCCGGTAGGCAGAGGGTGAGGGACGAGCAGTACTTC.

This clone was counted once. The gene calls are TRBV9 and TRBJ2-3, with TRBD2 matching 7 bases. There are 13 residues in the CDR3. With 6 bases clipped from V and 2 bases from J, the junction kept 3 bases outside the gene matches. Germline V gene lookup returns CDR1 SGDLS and CDR2 YYNGEE. In DNA, the CDR3 is TGTGCCAGCACTAGCGGACACACAGATACGCAGTATTTT. Its protein is CASTSGHTDTQYF.

This clone was observed once. The genes are TRBV28 and TRBJ2-1; the match to TRBD2 covers 10 bases. This CDR3 is 14 amino acids long. V trimming: 6 bases; J trimming: 5 bases; junction bases outside the gene matches: 4. The germline V gene encodes CDR1 MDHEN and CDR2 SYDVKM. CDR3 residues: CASSPGLANNEQFF. CDR3 nucleotides: TGTGCCAGCAGCCCGGGACTAGCGAACAATGAGCAGTTCTTC.

This chain uses TRBV6-5 with TRBJ1-6, with D perhaps matching TRBD1 (5 bases). This CDR3 comprises 15 residues. CDR1 is MNHEY, CDR2 SVGAGI, per germline. Trimming left V 2 bases short and J 5 bases short, with 10 bases between. CDR3: CASSYSRDHNSPLHF. CDR3 bases: TGTGCCAGCAGTTACAGCAGGGATCATAATTCACCCCTCCACTTT.

The chain uses TRBV19 and TRBJ1-4; TRBD1 matches at 7 bases. This CDR3 comprises 14 residues. The germline V gene has CDR1 LNHDA and CDR2 SQIVND (reference sequence). The V segment lost 5 bases and the J segment 5 bases; nucleotides outside the gene matches: 5. CDR3 sequence: CASSYRGPNEKLFF. The CDR3 DNA is TGTGCCAGTAGTTACAGGGGTCCCAATGAAAAACTGTTTTTT.